These 11 T cell receptor beta chains originate from one sample sequenced in a study of early T cells in non-severe SARS-CoV-2 infection. Using its own MiXCR run on the 5' RACE reads, TCRdb lists one record per CDR3 protein. The sample shows around 63,000 distinct CDR3 sequences, about a tenth of them seen only once. This material consisted of whole blood, taken at baseline. These receptor sequences come from an adult who was a healthcare worker with PCR-confirmed SARS-CoV-2 infection or an uninfected control (not recorded which).

The chain has TRBV27 and TRBJ2-1; the match to TRBD2 covers 10 bases. The J segment lost 4 bases and the V segment lost 4 bases, leaving 7 bases of the junction unmatched. The CDR3 contains 16 residues. Looked up from germline, CDR1 is MNHEY and CDR2 is SMNVEV (reference sequence). The CDR3 DNA reads as TGTGCCAGCAGTTCTCGACTAGCGGGCCTATACAATGAGCAGTTCTTC. Its protein is CASSSRLAGLYNEQFF.

This clonotype was detected ten times or more. This chain joins TRBV19 and TRBJ2-2, with 13 bases fitting TRBD2. CDR1 is LNHDA, CDR2 SQIVND, per germline (reference sequence). V lost 0 bases, J lost 2 bases, and 9 bases stayed unmatched. The CDR3 sequence is 20 residues long. CDR3 amino acids: CASSIDRLAGGAPNTGELFF. CDR3 in DNA: TGTGCCAGTAGTATAGATCGACTAGCGGGAGGTGCTCCAAACACCGGGGAGCTGTTTTTT. Combining the CDR3 with reference TRBV19 and TRBJ2-2 gives the whole variable domain DGGITQSPKYLFRKEGQNVTLSCEQNLNHDAMYWYRQDPGQGLRLIYYSQIVNDFQKGDIAEGYSVSREKKESFPLTVTSAQKNPTAFYLCASSIDRLAGGAPNTGELFFGEGSRLTVL.

This chain links TRBV7-9 with TRBJ1-1; D call uncertain. Germline V gene sequence: CDR1 SEHNR, CDR2 FQNEAQ (reference sequence). Trimming cost V 5 bases and J 7 bases, with 5 bases left between them. The CDR3 extends over 10 amino acids. CDR3 DNA: TGTGCCAGCAGCAGACTTGAAGCTTTCTTT. Protein sequence: CASSRLEAFF.

This chain joins TRBV29-1 and TRBJ1-1; D possibly corresponds to TRBD1 (5 bases). The germline V and J ends were trimmed by 6 bases and 1 base, with 9 bases remaining between them. The length of the CDR3 is 12 residues. The germline V gene encodes CDR1 SQVTM and CDR2 ANQGSEA. The CDR3 reads CSVRGPNTEAFF. In DNA form, the CDR3 reads TGCAGCGTAAGGGGCCCGAACACTGAAGCTTTCTTT.

This clonotype was observed many times. This chain uses TRBV20-1 with TRBJ2-1, with 7 nucleotides matching TRBD1. This CDR3 comprises 15 residues. Germline values: CDR1 DFQATT, CDR2 SNEGSKA (reference sequence). Trimming took 6 bases from V and 1 from J; bases not matched to a gene: 9. CDR3 in amino acids: CSAFGQDSSYNEQFF. In nucleotides, the CDR3 is TGCAGTGCATTCGGACAGGACTCTTCCTACAATGAGCAGTTCTTC.

The chain carries TRBV20-1 and TRBJ2-5; D uncertain. Deletions cut 8 bases from V and 5 bases from J, with 15 bases between. Per the germline V gene, CDR1 is DFQATT and CDR2 is SNEGSKA (reference sequence). The CDR3 extends over 12 amino acids. CDR3 sequence reads: CSLLGSRETQYF. The CDR3 DNA is TGCAGTCTGCTGGGATCCCGGGAGACCCAGTACTTC.

This clonotype was counted a few times. V and J are TRBV30 and TRBJ1-2, with D possibly being TRBD1 (6 bases). The CDR3 contains 11 residues. V was shortened by 4 bases and J by 8 bases, with 11 bases between the two germline ends. CDR1 and CDR2 (germline): GTSNPN, SVGIG (reference sequence). The CDR3 spells CAWIGTKGYTF. The CDR3 DNA reads as TGTGCCTGGATAGGGACAAAAGGCTACACCTTC.

This clonotype has just a few counts. The J gene is TRBJ2-7, the V gene TRBV24-1; 9 bases agree with TRBD1. The CDR3 is 12 residues long. Germline V gives CDR1 KGHDR, CDR2 SFDVKD. The V gene end was trimmed by 10 bases and the J gene end by 4 bases; junction bases not matched to a gene: 4. The CDR3 nucleotides are TGTGCCACGGGACAGGGCGGTTACGAGCAGTACTTC. Translation: CATGQGGYEQYF.

There are many counts of this clonotype. V is TRBV7-9 and J is TRBJ1-2, with D unclear. The CDR3 is 20 amino acids. From germline, CDR1 is SEHNR and CDR2 FQNEAQ (reference sequence). V dropped 3 bases and J dropped 0 bases, with 26 bases sitting between them. CDR3 amino acids: CASSFSTSGGEFGSNYGYTF. In nucleotides, the CDR3 is TGTGCCAGCAGCTTCTCTACGAGTGGTGGGGAATTCGGGTCTAACTATGGCTACACCTTC.

Sample share makes this clonotype medium-sized. The chain recombines TRBV20-1 with TRBJ2-7, with 10 nucleotides matching TRBD1. This CDR3 spans 15 amino acids. Losses at the gene ends were 2 bases for V and 5 bases for J; bases not matched to a gene: 9. Germline V lookup: CDR1 DFQATT, CDR2 SNEGSKA (reference sequence). The chain's CDR3 is CSARPQRQGAHEQYF. Here the CDR3 DNA reads TGCAGTGCTAGACCCCAGCGACAGGGGGCTCACGAGCAGTACTTC.

Notes on this clonotype: A read error is possible here, since a much larger clone lies one base away. The V call is TRBV28, the J call TRBJ2-1, with D unresolved. This CDR3 has 12 residues. Per the germline V gene, CDR1 is MDHEN and CDR2 is SYDVKM. The CDR3 here is CASSWSYNEQIF. The CDR3 region has the DNA TGTGCCAGCTCTTGGTCCTACAATGAGCAGATCTTC. Full variable domain (remainder filled in from reference TRBV28 and TRBJ2-1): DVKVTQSSRYLVKRTGEKVFLECVQDMDHENMFWYRQDPGLGLRLIYFSYDVKMKEKGDIPEGYSVSREKKERFSLILESASTNQTSMYLCASSWSYNEQIFGPGTRLTVL.